The 11 T cell receptor beta chains below come from one sample, sequenced in a study of shared clonotypes between healthy human individuals. The assay was immunoSEQ multiplex PCR, and TCRdb's table has in-frame clones only and misses some. The sample holds millions of clones, 85% to 95% seen once. Sequenced: naive CD4+ T cells from PBMCs. The sample's subset: CD45RA+ positively selected. The source is a man between 18 and 35 years old in good health. Some clones in this sample may be carry-over from other donors' samples.

The chain recombines TRBV7-3 with TRBJ2-1; D is perhaps TRBD2 (6 bases). This CDR3 has 13 amino acids. The V end was cut by 5 bases, the J end by 9 bases, with 14 bases between. CDR1 is SGHTA and CDR2 is FQGTGA in the germline V gene. The CDR3 sequence: CASSPRAGIEQFF. The CDR3 DNA reads as TGTGCCAGCAGCCCGAGGGCGGGGATTGAGCAGTTCTTC.

The chain joins TRBV5-4 to TRBJ2-1; D is perhaps TRBD2 (5 bases). Between the trimmed V and J ends, which lost 4 bases and 2 bases, there was a span of 10 bases. This CDR3 has 14 residues. CDR1 SGHNT and CDR2 YYREEE come from the germline V gene (reference sequence). Here the CDR3 reads CASSPLGAYNEQFF. CDR3 nucleotide sequence: TGTGCCAGCAGCCCCCTCGGGGCCTACAATGAGCAGTTCTTC. Full variable domain (outside the CDR3, taken from reference TRBV5-4 and TRBJ2-1): ETGVTQSPTHLIKTRGQQVTLRCSSQSGHNTVSWYQQALGQGPQFIFQYYREEENGRGNFPPRFSGLQFPNYSSELNVNALELDDSALYLCASSPLGAYNEQFFGPGTRLTVL.

The chain combines TRBV27 with TRBJ1-4, with D possibly being TRBD1 (6 bases). The CDR3 is 14 residues long. Germline lookup yields CDR1 MNHEY and CDR2 SMNVEV (reference sequence). Trimming left V 2 bases short and J 7 bases short, with 11 bases between. The CDR3 loop reads CASSLRGPGEKLFF. The CDR3, as DNA: TGTGCCAGCAGTTTACGGGGGCCCGGTGAAAAACTGTTTTTT.

J is TRBJ1-4 and V is TRBV7-2; weak D call: TRBD1 (5 bases). This CDR3 spans 14 amino acids. The germline V and J ends were trimmed by 6 bases and 4 bases, with 12 bases remaining between them. Germline CDR1 reads SGHTA; CDR2 reads FQGNSA. The CDR3 protein is CASRFGTDNEKLFF. CDR3 DNA: TGTGCCAGCAGGTTCGGGACGGATAATGAAAAACTGTTTTTT. The variable domain in full, completed from reference TRBV7-2 and TRBJ1-4, reads GAGVSQSPSNKVTEKGKDVELRCDPISGHTALYWYRQSLGQGLEFLIYFQGNSAPDKSGLPSDRFSAERTGGSVSTLTIQRTQQEDSAVYLCASRFGTDNEKLFFGSGTQLSVL.

This chain links TRBV5-1 with TRBJ2-1; 10 nucleotides line up with TRBD2. CDR3 length equals 15 residues. Germline V gene lookup returns CDR1 SGHRS and CDR2 YFSETQ. V lost 4 bases to trimming and J lost 5 bases; unmatched junction nucleotides: 6. The CDR3 DNA reads as TGCGCCAGCAGCGACTCTAGCGGGAGCCACAATGAGCAGTTCTTC. It specifies CASSDSSGSHNEQFF.

V usage is TRBV28 and J usage is TRBJ2-1, with no clear D. Germline assignment: CDR1 MDHEN and CDR2 SYDVKM. Trimming shortened V by 2 bases and J by 9 bases, and 8 bases separated the two germline ends. The CDR3 has 12 amino acids. The CDR3 coding sequence is TGTGCCAGCAGTTTACGGGTCCTTGAGCAGTTCTTC. It codes for CASSLRVLEQFF.

The rearrangement uses TRBV10-3 and TRBJ2-7; perhaps TRBD1 as D (6 bases). The CDR3 contains 21 residues. Trimming left V 9 bases short and J 1 base short, with 37 bases between. Germline assignment: CDR1 ENHRY and CDR2 SYGVKD. The CDR3 bases are TGTGCCATTTCCGACAGGAAAATGGACGGGATCCCGGGCGCTTTTTCCTACGAGCAGTACTTC. Translating gives CAISDRKMDGIPGAFSYEQYF.

V usage is TRBV7-2 and J usage is TRBJ2-7, with TRBD2 as a possible D gene (5 bases). This CDR3 region has 13 residues. Germline V gives CDR1 SGHTA, CDR2 FQGNSA. V was pared by 1 base and J by 7 bases, with 11 bases between. CDR3 region: CASSLVRESEQYF. The CDR3 nucleotides are TGTGCCAGCAGCTTAGTTCGGGAATCGGAGCAGTACTTC. The full variable domain, with the rest looked up from reference TRBV7-2 and TRBJ2-7, is GAGVSQSPSNKVTEKGKDVELRCDPISGHTALYWYRQSLGQGLEFLIYFQGNSAPDKSGLPSDRFSAERTGGSVSTLTIQRTQQEDSAVYLCASSLVRESEQYFGPGTRLTVT.

The chain joins TRBV7-9 to TRBJ2-2; D might be TRBD2 (6 bases). The length of the CDR3 is 17 residues. Trimming left V 5 bases short and J 0 bases short, with 16 bases between. Germline lookup yields CDR1 SEHNR and CDR2 FQNEAQ (reference sequence). In DNA, the CDR3 is TGTGCCAGCAGCGCCACCCCGCGGGGACCGAACACCGGGGAGCTGTTTTTT. The encoded protein is CASSATPRGPNTGELFF. Looking up the rest from reference TRBV7-9 and TRBJ2-2 gives the full variable domain: DTGVSQNPRHKITKRGQNVTFRCDPISEHNRLYWYRQTLGQGPEFLTYFQNEAQLEKSRLLSDRFSAERPKGSFSTLEIQRTEQGDSAMYLCASSATPRGPNTGELFFGEGSRLTVL.

This chain connects TRBV5-1 to TRBJ2-7; tentative D call: TRBD2 (5 bases). V lost 7 bases to trimming and J lost 5 bases, with 19 bases between them. Germline V lookup: CDR1 SGHRS, CDR2 YFSETQ. The CDR3 has 14 residues. The CDR3 sequence: CASSRAGLVDEQYF. As DNA, the CDR3 is TGCGCCAGCTCACGGGCGGGCCTTGTCGACGAGCAGTACTTC.

This clone has just one count. The CDR3 region has the DNA TGTGCCAGCAGCGTAGAGGCTAGCGGGAGGTACAATGAGCAGTTCTTC. Translating gives CASSVEASGRYNEQFF. The chain employs TRBV9 and TRBJ2-1; 11 nucleotides align to TRBD2. CDR3 length equals 16 residues. After removal of 0 bases from V and 4 bases from J, the junction contained 3 bases not matched to a gene. CDR1 is SGDLS and CDR2 is YYNGEE in the germline V gene.